These T cell receptor beta chains were read from a single sample in a study of cytotoxic CD8 clonotypes in ibrutinib-treated CLL. Sequencing used immunoSEQ multiplex PCR; TCRdb keeps in-frame clones, though not all of them. In the table there are about 140,000 clones, 85% to 95% of which are singletons. Sequences were derived from PBMCs, sampled after 12 months of ibrutinib treatment. These receptors were taken from a human donor with chronic lymphocytic leukemia. Both conserved end residues are part of each CDR3. A D gene is named only where the DNA matches it firmly. Clone size is given for some rows only: seen once, a few or many times, or a class if the clone is expanded.

>-|-|TRBJ2-3|TRBV2
TGTGCCAGCAGCGGGTATTCGACAGATACGCAGTATTTT
CASSGYSTDTQYF
>-|-|TRBJ2-7|TRBV7-2
TGTGCCAGCAGCTTACGGGGGAGGTCCTACGAGCAGTACTTC
CASSLRGRSYEQYF
>-|-|TRBJ1-5|TRBV6-6
TGTGCCAGCAGTTACTCGAGTATGCATAGCGATCAGCCCCAGCATTTT
CASSYSSMHSDQPQHF
>-|-|TRBJ1-2|TRBV15
TGTGCCACCAGCTCAGGTCGTAACTATGGCTACACCTTC
CATSSGRNYGYTF
>-|-|TRBJ2-2|TRBV28
TGTGCCAGCAGCTCGCAGAGCACCGGGGAGCTGTTTTTT
CASSSQSTGELFF
>TRBD1|-|TRBJ2-5|TRBV5-4
TGTGCCAGCAGCCCCCGACAGGGGGATCAAGAGACCCAGTACTTC
CASSPRQGDQETQYF
>-|once|TRBJ2-4|TRBV27
TGTGCCAGCAGGTCCAGGGTCGGGTGGAAAAACATTCAGTACTTC
CASRSRVGWKNIQYF
>-|-|TRBJ2-1|TRBV7-9
TGTGCCAGCAGCTTAGCGGAACGGTACAATGAGCAGTTCTTC
CASSLAERYNEQFF
>-|-|TRBJ1-2|TRBV27
TGTGCCAGCAGCCGCATTCAGGGAAGGGATGGCTACACCTTC
CASSRIQGRDGYTF
>TRBD2|-|TRBJ2-7|TRBV7-9
TGTGCCAGCAGCTCCCCGACTAGCGGGGAGTACGAGCAGTACTTC
CASSSPTSGEYEQYF
>-|-|TRBJ1-2|TRBV11-3
TGTGCCCCTCCCCCGAGGGGATATGGCTACACCTTC
CAPPPRGYGYTF
>TRBD1|-|TRBJ2-7|TRBV4-2
TGTGCCAGCAGCCAGACGATCGGACAGGGAACCTACGAGCAGTACTTC
CASSQTIGQGTYEQYF
>TRBD1|-|TRBJ2-7|TRBV27
TGTGCCAGCAGGGACAGGGTATTAACATCCTACGAGCAGTACTTC
CASRDRVLTSYEQYF
>-|-|TRBJ1-1|TRBV4-3
TGCGCCAGCAGCCGACAGAGGGGAACTGAAGCTTTCTTT
CASSRQRGTEAFF
>TRBD2|-|TRBJ2-1|TRBV6-5
TGTGCCAGCAGTCGGGGGACTAGCGGGAGCGGTGAGCAGTTCTTC
CASSRGTSGSGEQFF
>-|-|TRBJ1-4|TRBV19
TGTGCCAGTAGTATGAGACTTTGGGAAAAACTGTTTTTT
CASSMRLWEKLFF
>-|-|TRBJ2-1|TRBV30
TGTGCCTGGTTGGGGCAGGGTAGAAATGAGCAGTTCTTC
CAWLGQGRNEQFF
>-|-|TRBJ2-6|TRBV27
TGTGCCAGCAGTTTATCGGGGGTACGCGGGGCCAACGTCCTGACTTTC
CASSLSGVRGANVLTF
>-|once|TRBJ2-7|TRBV28
TGTGCCAGCAGTCCGCGCGGGGAGGCAAGGTCCTACGAGCAGTACTTC
CASSPRGEARSYEQYF
>-|-|TRBJ2-4|TRBV28
TGTGCCAGCAGTTTATCGGGCGTTGGTCTAGCCAAAAACATTCAGTACTTC
CASSLSGVGLAKNIQYF
>-|-|TRBJ2-2|TRBV7-9
TGTGCCAGCAGCTTACGCGGGACACCCCCCGGGGAGCTGTTTTTT
CASSLRGTPPGELFF
>-|-|TRBJ2-5|TRBV6-5
TGTGCCAGCAGTTACACAGCGGGAGAGACCCAGTACTTC
CASSYTAGETQYF
>TRBD1|-|TRBJ1-2|TRBV29-1
TGCAGCGTTGATGAATCTAGGCAGGGGGCGGGAGGCTACACCTTC
CSVDESRQGAGGYTF
>TRBD2|-|TRBJ2-7|TRBV5-4
TGTGCCAGCAGCCTTCCCTTAGCGGGAGCTTACGAGCAGTACTTC
CASSLPLAGAYEQYF
>TRBD1|-|TRBJ2-7|TRBV6-5
TGTGCCAGCAGTTACGATTGGACAGGGGTCGAGCAGTACTTC
CASSYDWTGVEQYF
>TRBD1|-|TRBJ1-1|TRBV7-9
TGTGCCAGCAGCCTATGGACAGGGGTAGCCACTGAAGCTTTCTTT
CASSLWTGVATEAFF
>-|-|TRBJ2-3|TRBV7-6
TGTGCCAGCAGCTTAGGGGGCGGGTTGGCAGATACGCAGTATTTT
CASSLGGGLADTQYF
>TRBD1|-|TRBJ1-5|TRBV2
TGTGCCAGCAGCAGACAGGGGTATAGCAATCAGCCCCAGCATTTT
CASSRQGYSNQPQHF
>-|-|TRBJ2-7|TRBV6-5
TGTGCCAGCACTCCCGGGACAAAGGTCTCCAACGAGCAGTACTTC
CASTPGTKVSNEQYF
>TRBD2|-|TRBJ2-5|TRBV7-9
TGTGCCAGCAGCGCCAGACTAGCTGGGGAGACCCAGTACTTC
CASSARLAGETQYF
>TRBD1|once|TRBJ2-1|TRBV2
TGTGCCAGCAGTAGGGACAGGGTAAATGAGCAGTTCTTC
CASSRDRVNEQFF
>TRBD2|once|TRBJ2-3|TRBV4-2
TGTGCCAGCAGCCTTCCGCAAGCGGGAGGGACAGATACGCAGTATTTT
CASSLPQAGGTDTQYF
>-|-|TRBJ1-1|TRBV28
TGTGCCAGCATTGTGGGGCTCCGACCTACTGAAGCTTTCTTT
CASIVGLRPTEAFF
>TRBD1|-|TRBJ1-4|TRBV5-1
TGCGCCAGCAGCTTACTGACAGGGCCTAATGAAAAACTGTTTTTT
CASSLLTGPNEKLFF
>-|-|TRBJ2-3|TRBV19
TGTGCCACCCTAAAATTGGGGGAAGATACGCAGTATTTT
CATLKLGEDTQYF
>-|-|TRBJ1-4|TRBV20-1
TGCAGTGCTACAGGGGTAGAAAAACTGTTTTTT
CSATGVEKLFF
>-|-|TRBJ2-7|TRBV18
TGTGCCAGCTCAGCCGGGACAACAAAAATCTCCTACGAGCAGTACTTC
CASSAGTTKISYEQYF
>-|-|TRBJ2-7|TRBV6-5
TGTGCCAGCAGTTACTCGAGGGCGGGGCCCGAGCAGTACTTC
CASSYSRAGPEQYF
>-|-|TRBJ1-5|TRBV19
TGTGCCAGTAGCCAGGGGCGTGGGCAGCCCCAGCATTTT
CASSQGRGQPQHF
>-|-|TRBJ1-4|TRBV7-8
TGTGCCAGCAGCGGACACGAAAAACTGTTTTTT
CASSGHEKLFF
>-|-|TRBJ2-7|TRBV27
TGTGCCAGCAGTTTATCGACGGGAGTTGGCGAGCAGTACTTC
CASSLSTGVGEQYF
>TRBD1|once|TRBJ2-4|TRBV4-2
TGTGCCAGCAGCCAAGCGGGACAGGGTGTAAACATTCAGTACTTC
CASSQAGQGVNIQYF
>TRBD1|-|TRBJ1-2|TRBV29-1
TGCAGCGTTAGGGACAGGGAGGTCTATGGCTACACCTTC
CSVRDREVYGYTF
>-|-|TRBJ2-7|TRBV15
TGTGCCACCAGCAGAGAATCGGGGTACGAGCAGTACTTC
CATSRESGYEQYF
>TRBD2|-|TRBJ2-1|TRBV5-1
TGCGCCAGCAGCTTGGGTGGACTAGCGGGGGGTAATGAGCAGTTCTTC
CASSLGGLAGGNEQFF
>TRBD1|-|TRBJ1-2|TRBV7-2
TGTGCCAGCAGCTCCAGGACAGGGGGCGCGGAGGGCTACACCTTC
CASSSRTGGAEGYTF
>-|-|TRBJ2-5|TRBV18
TGTGCCAGCTCAGACTCCGTCGGGGAGACCCAGTACTTC
CASSDSVGETQYF
>-|-|TRBJ1-5|TRBV15
TGTGCCACCAGCAGCAGCTCGGGGGCGGTTCGGAATCAGCCCCAGCATTTT
CATSSSSGAVRNQPQHF